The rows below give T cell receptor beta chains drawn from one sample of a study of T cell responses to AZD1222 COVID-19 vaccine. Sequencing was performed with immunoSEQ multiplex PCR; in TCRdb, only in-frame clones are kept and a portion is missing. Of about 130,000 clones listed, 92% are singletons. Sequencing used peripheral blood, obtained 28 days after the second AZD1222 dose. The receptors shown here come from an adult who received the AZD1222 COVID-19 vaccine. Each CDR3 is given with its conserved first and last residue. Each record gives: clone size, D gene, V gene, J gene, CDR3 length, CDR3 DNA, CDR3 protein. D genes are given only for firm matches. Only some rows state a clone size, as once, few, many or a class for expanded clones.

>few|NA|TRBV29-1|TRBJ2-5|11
TGCAGCGTGGCAAGGGGAGAGACCCAGTACTTC
CSVARGETQYF
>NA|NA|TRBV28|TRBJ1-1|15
TGTGCCAGCACTCCGACGGGGGAGCTGAACACTGAAGCTTTCTTT
CASTPTGELNTEAFF
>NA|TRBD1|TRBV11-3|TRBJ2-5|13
TGTGCCAGCAGCTCGGACAGGGGAGAGACCCAGTACTTC
CASSSDRGETQYF
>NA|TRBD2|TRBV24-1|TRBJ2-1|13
TGTGCCACAGGGACTAGCGGTCGGAATGAGCAGTTCTTC
CATGTSGRNEQFF
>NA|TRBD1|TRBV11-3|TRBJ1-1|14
TGTGCCAGCAGTTACAGGGGCCTGAACACTGAAGCTTTCTTT
CASSYRGLNTEAFF
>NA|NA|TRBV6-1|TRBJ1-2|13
TGTGCCAGCAGTGAAGCGCGCAGCTATGGCTACACCTTC
CASSEARSYGYTF
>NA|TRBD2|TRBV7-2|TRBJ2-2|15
TGTGCCAGCGGGCGACTAGCGGGGAACACCGGGGAGCTGTTTTTT
CASGRLAGNTGELFF
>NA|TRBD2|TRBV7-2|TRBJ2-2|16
TGTGCCAGCAGCATAAATAGCGGGAGAAACACCGGGGAGCTGTTTTTT
CASSINSGRNTGELFF
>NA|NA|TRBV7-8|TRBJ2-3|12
TGTGCCAGCAGTCGATTATCAGATACGCAGTATTTT
CASSRLSDTQYF
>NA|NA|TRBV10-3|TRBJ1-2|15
TGTGCCATCAGTGATTGGGCAGGCGGTAACTATGGCTACACCTTC
CAISDWAGGNYGYTF
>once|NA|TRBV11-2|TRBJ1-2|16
TGTGCCAGCAGCTTAGGGGTTGGGGGCATGACGTATGGCTACACCTTC
CASSLGVGGMTYGYTF
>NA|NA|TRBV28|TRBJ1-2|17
TGTGCCAGCAGATTAATGGCCCCACATACTTCCCTCTATGGCTACACCTTC
CASRLMAPHTSLYGYTF
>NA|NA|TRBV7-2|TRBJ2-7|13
TGTGCCAGCAGCTTAGTAGGGGGCTACGAGCAGTACTTC
CASSLVGGYEQYF
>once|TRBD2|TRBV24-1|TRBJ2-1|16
TGTGCCACCAGTGACCCCACTAGCGGGATTTCGAATGAGCAGTTCTTC
CATSDPTSGISNEQFF
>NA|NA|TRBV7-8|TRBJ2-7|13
TGTGCCAGCAGCTTAACGGGGGAATACGAGCAGTACTTC
CASSLTGEYEQYF
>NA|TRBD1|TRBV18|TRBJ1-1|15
TGTGCCAGCTCATGGACAAAGGACAGGGCAATTGAAGCTTTCTTT
CASSWTKDRAIEAFF
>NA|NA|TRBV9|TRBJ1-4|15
TGTGCCAGCAGCTTCGAACAGGTTGCGAATGAAAAACTGTTTTTT
CASSFEQVANEKLFF
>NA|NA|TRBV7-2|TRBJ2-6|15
TGTGCCAGCAGAAGTAACGTAGCTGGGGCCAACGTCCTGACTTTC
CASRSNVAGANVLTF
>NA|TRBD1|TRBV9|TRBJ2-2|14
TGTGCCAGCAACCCACAGGGGGCAGGCGGGGAGCTGTTTTTT
CASNPQGAGGELFF
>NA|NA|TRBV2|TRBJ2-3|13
TGTGCCAGCAGGAGTCTCGGCACAGATACGCAGTATTTT
CASRSLGTDTQYF
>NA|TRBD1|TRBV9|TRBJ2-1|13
TGTGCCACCGGACAGGGAAGGAGGACTGAGCAGTTCTTC
CATGQGRRTEQFF
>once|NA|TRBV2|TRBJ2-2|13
TGTGCCAGCAGTACAGGGATGCACGGGGAGCTGTTTTTT
CASSTGMHGELFF
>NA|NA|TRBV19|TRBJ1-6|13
TGTGCCAGTAGTACCCGAGGGGATTCACCCCTCCACTTT
CASSTRGDSPLHF
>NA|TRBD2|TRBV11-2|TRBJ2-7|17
TGTGCCAGCAGCCCCGCCGTTTTTACTAGCGCCTCCTACGAGCAGTACTTC
CASSPAVFTSASYEQYF
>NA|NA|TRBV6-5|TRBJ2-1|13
TGTGCCAGCAGATTAGGGCTAGATGGTGAGCAGTTCTTC
CASRLGLDGEQFF
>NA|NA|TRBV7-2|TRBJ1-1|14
TGTGCCAGCAGCTTAGAGGCCAGGGACACTGAAGCTTTCTTT
CASSLEARDTEAFF
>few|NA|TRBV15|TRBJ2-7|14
TGTGCCACCAGCCCTGGGAGAGGAGGGGCCGAGCAGTACTTC
CATSPGRGGAEQYF
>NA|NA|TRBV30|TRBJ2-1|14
TGTGCCTGGAGTCTCAACTTCGTCACGGATGAGCAGTTCTTC
CAWSLNFVTDEQFF
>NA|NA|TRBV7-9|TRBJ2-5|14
TGTGCCGCTAGAGCGGGCAGGGGGGAGGAGACCCAGTACTTC
CAARAGRGEETQYF
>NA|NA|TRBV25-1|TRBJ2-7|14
TGTGCCACCTCCCCCGGGCCGATTTCCTACGAGCAGTACTTC
CATSPGPISYEQYF
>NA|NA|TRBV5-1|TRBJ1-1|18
TGCGCCAGCAGCTTGTTTCCCCCCAACAGGGACTTGAACACTGAAGCTTTCTTT
CASSLFPPNRDLNTEAFF